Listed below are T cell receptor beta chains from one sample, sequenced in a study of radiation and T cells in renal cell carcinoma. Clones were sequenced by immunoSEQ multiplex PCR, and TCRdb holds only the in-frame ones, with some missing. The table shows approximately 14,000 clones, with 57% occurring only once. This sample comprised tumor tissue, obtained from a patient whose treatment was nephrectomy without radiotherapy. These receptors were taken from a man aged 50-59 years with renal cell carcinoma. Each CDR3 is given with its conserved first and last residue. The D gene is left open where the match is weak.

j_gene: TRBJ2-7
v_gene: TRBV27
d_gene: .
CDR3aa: CASSRKSEQYF

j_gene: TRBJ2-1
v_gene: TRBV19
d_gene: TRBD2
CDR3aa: CASRSGGADEQFF

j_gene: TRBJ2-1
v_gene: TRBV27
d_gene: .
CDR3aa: CASSTNRVASVF

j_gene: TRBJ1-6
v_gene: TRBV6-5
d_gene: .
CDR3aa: CASSLVGWGSPLHF

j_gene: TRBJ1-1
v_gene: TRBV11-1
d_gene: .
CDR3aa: CASSLRSLNTEAFF

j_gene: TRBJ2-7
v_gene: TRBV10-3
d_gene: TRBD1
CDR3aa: CAISERQGENEQYF

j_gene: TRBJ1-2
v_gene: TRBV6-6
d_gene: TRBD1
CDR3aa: CASSYGTGEYGYTF

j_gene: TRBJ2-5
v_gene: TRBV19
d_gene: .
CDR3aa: CASSPRAQGQETQYF

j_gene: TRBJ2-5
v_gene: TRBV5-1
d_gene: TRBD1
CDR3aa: CASTRDRGSSGETQYF

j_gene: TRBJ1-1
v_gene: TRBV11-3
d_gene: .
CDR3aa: CASSASGGNTEAFF

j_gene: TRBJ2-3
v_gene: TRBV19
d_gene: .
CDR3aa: CASREQGGPSTDTQYF

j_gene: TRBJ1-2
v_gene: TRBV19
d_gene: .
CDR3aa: CASSIGGDTHGYTF

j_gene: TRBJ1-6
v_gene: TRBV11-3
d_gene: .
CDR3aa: CASSAGPERPLHF

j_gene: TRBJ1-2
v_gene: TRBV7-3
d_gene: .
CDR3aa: CASSLGFNYGYTF